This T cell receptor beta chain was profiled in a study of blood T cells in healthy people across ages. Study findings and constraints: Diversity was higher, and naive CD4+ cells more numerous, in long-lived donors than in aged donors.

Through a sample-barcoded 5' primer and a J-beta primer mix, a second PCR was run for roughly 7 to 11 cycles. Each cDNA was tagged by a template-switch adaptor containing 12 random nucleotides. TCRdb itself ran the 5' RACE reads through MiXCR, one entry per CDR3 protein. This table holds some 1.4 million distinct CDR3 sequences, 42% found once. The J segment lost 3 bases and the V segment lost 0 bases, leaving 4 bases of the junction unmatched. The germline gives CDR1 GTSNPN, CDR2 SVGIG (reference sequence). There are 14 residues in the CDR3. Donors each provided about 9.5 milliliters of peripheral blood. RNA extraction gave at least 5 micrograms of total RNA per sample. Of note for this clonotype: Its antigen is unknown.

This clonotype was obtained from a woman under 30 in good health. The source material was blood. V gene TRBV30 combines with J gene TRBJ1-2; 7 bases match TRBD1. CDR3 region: CAWSVRGRDYGYTF. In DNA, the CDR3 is TGTGCCTGGAGTGTAAGGGGGCGCGACTATGGCTACACCTTC.